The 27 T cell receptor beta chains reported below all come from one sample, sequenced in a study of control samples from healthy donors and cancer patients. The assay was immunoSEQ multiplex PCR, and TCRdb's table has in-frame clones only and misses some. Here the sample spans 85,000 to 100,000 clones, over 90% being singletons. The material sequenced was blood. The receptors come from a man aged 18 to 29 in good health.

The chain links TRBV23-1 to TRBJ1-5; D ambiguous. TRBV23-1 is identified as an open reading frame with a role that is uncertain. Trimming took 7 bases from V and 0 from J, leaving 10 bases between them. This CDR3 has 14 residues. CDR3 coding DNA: TGCGCCAGCATTTTCTTGGATAGCAATCAGCCCCAGCATTTT. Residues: CASIFLDSNQPQHF.

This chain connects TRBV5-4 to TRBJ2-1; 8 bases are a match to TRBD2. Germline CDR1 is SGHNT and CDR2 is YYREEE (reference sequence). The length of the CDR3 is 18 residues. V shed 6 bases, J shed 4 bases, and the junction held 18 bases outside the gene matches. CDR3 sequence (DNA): TGTGCCAGCACCTTTGTCCCTACACTAGCGGCACTTTACAATGAGCAGTTCTTC. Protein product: CASTFVPTLAALYNEQFF. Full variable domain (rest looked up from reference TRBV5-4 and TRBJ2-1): ETGVTQSPTHLIKTRGQQVTLRCSSQSGHNTVSWYQQALGQGPQFIFQYYREEENGRGNFPPRFSGLQFPNYSSELNVNALELDDSALYLCASTFVPTLAALYNEQFFGPGTRLTVL.

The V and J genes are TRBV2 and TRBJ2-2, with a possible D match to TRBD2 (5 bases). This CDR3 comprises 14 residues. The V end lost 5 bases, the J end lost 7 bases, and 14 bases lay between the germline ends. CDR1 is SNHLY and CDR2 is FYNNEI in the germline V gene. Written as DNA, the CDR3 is TGTGCCAGCAGTCCTACTAGTTCTCACGGGGAGCTGTTTTTT. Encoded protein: CASSPTSSHGELFF.

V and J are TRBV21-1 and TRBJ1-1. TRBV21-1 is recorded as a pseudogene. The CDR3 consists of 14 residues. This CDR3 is CASSKERGSTEAFF. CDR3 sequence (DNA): TGTGCCAGCAGCAAAGAGCGGGGGAGCACTGAAGCTTTCTTT.

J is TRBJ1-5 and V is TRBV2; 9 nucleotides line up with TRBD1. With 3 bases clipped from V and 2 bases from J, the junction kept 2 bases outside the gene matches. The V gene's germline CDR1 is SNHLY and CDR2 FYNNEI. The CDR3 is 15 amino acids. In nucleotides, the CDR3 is TGTGCCAGCAGTGATTGGACAGGGGGCAATCAGCCCCAGCATTTT. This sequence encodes CASSDWTGGNQPQHF.

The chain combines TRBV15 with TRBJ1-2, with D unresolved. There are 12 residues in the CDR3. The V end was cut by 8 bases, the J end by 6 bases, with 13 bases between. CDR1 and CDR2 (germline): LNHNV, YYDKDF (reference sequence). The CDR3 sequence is CATGEDGDGYTF. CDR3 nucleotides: TGTGCCACCGGGGAGGATGGGGATGGCTACACCTTC.

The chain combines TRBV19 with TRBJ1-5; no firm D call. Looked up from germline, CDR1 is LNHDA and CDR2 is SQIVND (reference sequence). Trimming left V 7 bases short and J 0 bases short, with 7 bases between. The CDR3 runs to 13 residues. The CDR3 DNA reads TGTGCCAGTATGGGCGGTAGCAATCAGCCCCAGCATTTT. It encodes CASMGGSNQPQHF.

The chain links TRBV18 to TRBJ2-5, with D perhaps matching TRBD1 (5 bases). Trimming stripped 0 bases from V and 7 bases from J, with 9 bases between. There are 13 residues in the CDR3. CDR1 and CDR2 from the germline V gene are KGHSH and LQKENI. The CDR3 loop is CASSPPGQGTQYF. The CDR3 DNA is TGTGCCAGCTCACCACCGGGGCAGGGGACCCAGTACTTC. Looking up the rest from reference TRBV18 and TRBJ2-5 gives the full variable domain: NAGVMQNPRHLVRRRGQEARLRCSPMKGHSHVYWYRQLPEEGLKFMVYLQKENIIDESGMPKERFSAEFPKEGPSILRIQQVVRGDSAAYFCASSPPGQGTQYFGPGTRLLVL.

CDR3 residues: CAWRGLGANTEAFF. Written as DNA, the CDR3 is TGTGCCTGGAGGGGTCTCGGGGCGAACACTGAAGCTTTCTTT. The chain combines TRBV30 with TRBJ1-1; D might be TRBD1 (5 bases). The germline V gene has CDR1 GTSNPN and CDR2 SVGIG (reference sequence). V lost 3 bases, J lost 1 base, and 12 bases lay in between. The CDR3 consists of 14 residues.

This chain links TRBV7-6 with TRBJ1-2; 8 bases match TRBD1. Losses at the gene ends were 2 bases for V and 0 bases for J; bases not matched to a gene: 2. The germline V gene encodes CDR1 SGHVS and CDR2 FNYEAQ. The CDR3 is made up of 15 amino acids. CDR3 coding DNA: TGTGCCAGCAGCTTACGGACAGGGCCTAACTATGGCTACACCTTC. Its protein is CASSLRTGPNYGYTF.

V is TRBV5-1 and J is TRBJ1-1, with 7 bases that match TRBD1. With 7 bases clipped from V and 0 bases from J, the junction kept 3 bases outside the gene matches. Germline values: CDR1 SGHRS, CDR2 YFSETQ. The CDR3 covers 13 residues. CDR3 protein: CASARGLNTEAFF. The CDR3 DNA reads TGCGCCAGCGCTAGGGGGCTGAACACTGAAGCTTTCTTT.

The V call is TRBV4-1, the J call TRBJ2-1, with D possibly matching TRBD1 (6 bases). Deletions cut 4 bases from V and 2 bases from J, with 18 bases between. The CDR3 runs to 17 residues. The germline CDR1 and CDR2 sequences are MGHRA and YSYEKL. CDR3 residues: CASSRTSGTGTYNEQFF. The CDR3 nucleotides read TGCGCCAGCAGCCGTACCTCAGGTACAGGGACCTACAATGAGCAGTTCTTC.

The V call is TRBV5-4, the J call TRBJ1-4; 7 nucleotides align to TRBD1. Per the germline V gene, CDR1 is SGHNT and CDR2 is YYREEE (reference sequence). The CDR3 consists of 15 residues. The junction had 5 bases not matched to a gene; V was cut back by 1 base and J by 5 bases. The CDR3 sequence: CASSLSGTENEKLFF. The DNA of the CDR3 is TGTGCCAGCAGCTTGTCGGGGACAGAGAATGAAAAACTGTTTTTT. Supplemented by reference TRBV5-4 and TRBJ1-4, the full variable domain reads ETGVTQSPTHLIKTRGQQVTLRCSSQSGHNTVSWYQQALGQGPQFIFQYYREEENGRGNFPPRFSGLQFPNYSSELNVNALELDDSALYLCASSLSGTENEKLFFGSGTQLSVL.

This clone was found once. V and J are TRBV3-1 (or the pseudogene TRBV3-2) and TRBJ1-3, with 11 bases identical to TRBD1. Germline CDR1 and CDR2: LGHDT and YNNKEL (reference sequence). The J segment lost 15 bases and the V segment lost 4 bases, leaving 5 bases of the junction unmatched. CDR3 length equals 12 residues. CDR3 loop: CASSPGTGGTYF. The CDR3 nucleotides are TGTGCCAGCAGCCCGGGGACAGGGGGAACATATTTT.

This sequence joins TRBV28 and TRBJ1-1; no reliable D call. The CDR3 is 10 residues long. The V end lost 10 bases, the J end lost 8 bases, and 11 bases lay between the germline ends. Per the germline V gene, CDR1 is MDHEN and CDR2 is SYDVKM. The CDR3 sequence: CATGALEAFF. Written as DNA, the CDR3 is TGTGCCACTGGAGCGTTAGAAGCTTTCTTT.

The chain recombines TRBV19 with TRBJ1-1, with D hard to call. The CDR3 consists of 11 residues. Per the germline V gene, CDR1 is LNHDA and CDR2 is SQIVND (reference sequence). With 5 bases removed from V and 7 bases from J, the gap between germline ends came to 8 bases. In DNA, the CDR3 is TGTGCCAGTAGTTTTAAAGATGAAGCTTTCTTT. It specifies CASSFKDEAFF.

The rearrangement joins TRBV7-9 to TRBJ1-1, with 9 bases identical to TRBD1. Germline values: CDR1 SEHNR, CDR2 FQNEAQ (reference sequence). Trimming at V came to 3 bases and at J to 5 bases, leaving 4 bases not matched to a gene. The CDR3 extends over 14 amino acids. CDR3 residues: CASSFDRGATEAFF. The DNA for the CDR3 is TGTGCCAGCAGCTTCGACAGGGGGGCAACTGAAGCTTTCTTT.

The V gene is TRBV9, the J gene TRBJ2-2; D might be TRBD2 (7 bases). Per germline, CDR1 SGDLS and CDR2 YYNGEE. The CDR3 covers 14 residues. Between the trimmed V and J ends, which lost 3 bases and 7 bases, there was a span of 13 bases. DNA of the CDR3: TGTGCCAGCAGCGATCGGGGGGCCGGCGGGGAGCTGTTTTTT. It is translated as CASSDRGAGGELFF.

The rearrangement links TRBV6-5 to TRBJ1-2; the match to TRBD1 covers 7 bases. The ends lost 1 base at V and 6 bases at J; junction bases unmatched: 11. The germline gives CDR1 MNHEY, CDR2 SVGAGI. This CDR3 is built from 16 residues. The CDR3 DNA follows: TGTGCCAGCAGTTACTTGGGACAGAGGTTGCGGGATGGCTACACCTTC. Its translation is CASSYLGQRLRDGYTF.

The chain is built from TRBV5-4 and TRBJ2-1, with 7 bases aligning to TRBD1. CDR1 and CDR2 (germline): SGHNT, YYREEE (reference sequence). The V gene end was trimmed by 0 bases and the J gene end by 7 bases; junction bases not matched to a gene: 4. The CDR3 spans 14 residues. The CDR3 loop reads CASSLGQGRNEQFF. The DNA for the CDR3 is TGTGCCAGCAGCTTGGGACAGGGAAGGAATGAGCAGTTCTTC.

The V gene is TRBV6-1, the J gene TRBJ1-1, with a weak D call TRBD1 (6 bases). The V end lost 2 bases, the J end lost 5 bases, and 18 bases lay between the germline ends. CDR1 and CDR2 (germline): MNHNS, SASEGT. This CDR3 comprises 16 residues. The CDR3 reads CASSEFFRGTTTEAFF. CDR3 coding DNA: TGTGCCAGCAGTGAATTTTTCAGGGGTACGACAACTGAAGCTTTCTTT.

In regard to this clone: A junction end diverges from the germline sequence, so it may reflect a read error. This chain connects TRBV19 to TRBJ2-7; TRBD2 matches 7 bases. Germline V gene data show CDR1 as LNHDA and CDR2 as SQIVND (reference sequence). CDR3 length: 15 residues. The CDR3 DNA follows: TGTGCCAGTAGTACCTTCTCCGAGCGGGGCTACGAGCGGTACTTC. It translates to CASSTFSERGYERYF.

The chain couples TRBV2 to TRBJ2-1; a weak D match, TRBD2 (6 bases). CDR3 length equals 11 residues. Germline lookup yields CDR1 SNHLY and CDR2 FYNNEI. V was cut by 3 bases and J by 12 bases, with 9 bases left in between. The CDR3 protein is CASSDGSGQFF. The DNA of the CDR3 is TGTGCCAGCAGTGACGGGAGCGGGCAGTTCTTC.

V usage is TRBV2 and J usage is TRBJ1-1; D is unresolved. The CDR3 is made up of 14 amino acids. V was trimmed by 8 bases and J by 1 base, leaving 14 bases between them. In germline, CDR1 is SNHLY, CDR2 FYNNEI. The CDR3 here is CASRSREPNTEAFF. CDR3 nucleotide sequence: TGTGCCAGCCGTTCCCGTGAGCCGAACACTGAAGCTTTCTTT.

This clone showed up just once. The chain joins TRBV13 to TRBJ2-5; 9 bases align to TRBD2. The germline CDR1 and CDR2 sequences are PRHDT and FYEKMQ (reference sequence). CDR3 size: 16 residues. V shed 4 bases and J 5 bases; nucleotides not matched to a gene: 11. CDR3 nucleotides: TGTGCCAGCAGCTCCCGGGTAGCGGGAGTAGGGGAGACCCAGTACTTC. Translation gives CASSSRVAGVGETQYF.

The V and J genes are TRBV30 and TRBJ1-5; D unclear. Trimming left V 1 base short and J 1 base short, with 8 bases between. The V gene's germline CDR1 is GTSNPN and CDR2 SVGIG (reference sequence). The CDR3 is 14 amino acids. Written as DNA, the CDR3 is TGTGCCTGGAGTGACGGACCCAGCAATCAGCCCCAGCATTTT. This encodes CAWSDGPSNQPQHF.

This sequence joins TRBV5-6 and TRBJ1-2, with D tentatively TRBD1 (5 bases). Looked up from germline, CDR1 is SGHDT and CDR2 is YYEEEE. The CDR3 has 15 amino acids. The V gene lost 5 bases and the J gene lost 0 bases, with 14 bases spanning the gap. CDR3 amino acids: CASSFGTGTNYGYTF. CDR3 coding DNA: TGTGCCAGCAGTTTTGGGACCGGTACTAACTATGGCTACACCTTC.